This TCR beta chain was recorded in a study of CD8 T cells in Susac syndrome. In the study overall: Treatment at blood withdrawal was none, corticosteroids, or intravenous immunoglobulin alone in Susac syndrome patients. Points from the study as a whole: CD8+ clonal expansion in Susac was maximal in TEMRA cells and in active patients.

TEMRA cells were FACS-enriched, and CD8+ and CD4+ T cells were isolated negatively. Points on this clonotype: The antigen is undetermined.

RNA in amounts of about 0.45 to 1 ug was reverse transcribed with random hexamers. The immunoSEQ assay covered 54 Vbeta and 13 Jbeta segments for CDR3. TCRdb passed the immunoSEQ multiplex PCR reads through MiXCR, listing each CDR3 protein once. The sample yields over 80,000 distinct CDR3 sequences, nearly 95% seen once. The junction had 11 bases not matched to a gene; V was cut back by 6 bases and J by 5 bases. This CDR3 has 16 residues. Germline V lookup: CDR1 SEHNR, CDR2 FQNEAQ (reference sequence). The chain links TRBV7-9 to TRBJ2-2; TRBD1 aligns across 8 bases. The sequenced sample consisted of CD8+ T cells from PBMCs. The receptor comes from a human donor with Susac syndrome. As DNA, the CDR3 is TGTGCCAGCAGTCCAACCCCGGGACAGGCGACCGGGGAGCTGTTTTTT. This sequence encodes CASSPTPGQATGELFF.